This paragraph reports one TCR beta chain. The authors' processing: The authors estimated nucleated cell counts from reference gene primer amplification. Assay used: immunoSEQ multiplex PCR; TCRdb lists only in-frame clones, some missing. Clone size and the V and J calls come from that table; the DNA yielded D and trimming. This sample has 140,000 or so clones, with 80% found just once. The source of the sample is a study of blood T cell repertoires in COVID-19. Study overall: COVID-19 samples, acute and convalescent, were from the United States, Italy and Spain. T cells, B-cell-depleted T cells, or PBMCs provided the cDNA or gDNA that served as material.

Sample: peripheral blood. The clonotype originates from a man between 65 and 85 years old who had recovered from COVID-19.

The CDR3 sequence: CASSLDLDGYTF. The CDR3 nucleotides read TGTGCCAGCAGCTTAGACTTAGATGGCTACACCTTC. The chain couples TRBV7-9 to TRBJ1-2; D remains unclear. The germline V gene has CDR1 SEHNR and CDR2 FQNEAQ (reference sequence). This CDR3 has 12 amino acids. V was cut by 1 base and J by 6 bases, with 6 bases left in between. The whole variable domain, remainder taken from reference TRBV7-9 and TRBJ1-2, is DTGVSQNPRHKITKRGQNVTFRCDPISEHNRLYWYRQTLGQGPEFLTYFQNEAQLEKSRLLSDRFSAERPKGSFSTLEIQRTEQGDSAMYLCASSLDLDGYTFGSGTRLTVV.